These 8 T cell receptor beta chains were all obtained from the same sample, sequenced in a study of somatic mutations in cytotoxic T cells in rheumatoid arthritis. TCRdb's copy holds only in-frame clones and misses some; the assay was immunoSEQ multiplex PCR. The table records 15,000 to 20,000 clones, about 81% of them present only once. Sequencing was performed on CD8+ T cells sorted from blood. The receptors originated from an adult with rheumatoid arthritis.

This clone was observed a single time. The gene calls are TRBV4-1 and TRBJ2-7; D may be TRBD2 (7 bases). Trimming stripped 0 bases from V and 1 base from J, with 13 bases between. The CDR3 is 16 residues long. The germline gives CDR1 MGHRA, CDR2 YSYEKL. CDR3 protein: CASSQEVAGASYEQYF. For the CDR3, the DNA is TGCGCCAGCAGCCAAGAGGTGGCGGGGGCGTCCTACGAGCAGTACTTC.

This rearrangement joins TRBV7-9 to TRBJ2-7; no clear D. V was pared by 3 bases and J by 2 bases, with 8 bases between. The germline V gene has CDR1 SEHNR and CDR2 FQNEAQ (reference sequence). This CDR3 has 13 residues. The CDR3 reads CASSFLTPYEQYF. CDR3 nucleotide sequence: TGTGCCAGCAGCTTCCTAACCCCCTACGAGCAGTACTTC.

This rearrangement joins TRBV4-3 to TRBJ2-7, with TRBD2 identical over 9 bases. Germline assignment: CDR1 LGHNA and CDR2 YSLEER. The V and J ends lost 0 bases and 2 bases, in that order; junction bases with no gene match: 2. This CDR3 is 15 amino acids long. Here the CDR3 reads CASSQEREGTYEQYF. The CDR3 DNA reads TGCGCCAGCAGCCAAGAGCGGGAGGGCACCTACGAGCAGTACTTC.

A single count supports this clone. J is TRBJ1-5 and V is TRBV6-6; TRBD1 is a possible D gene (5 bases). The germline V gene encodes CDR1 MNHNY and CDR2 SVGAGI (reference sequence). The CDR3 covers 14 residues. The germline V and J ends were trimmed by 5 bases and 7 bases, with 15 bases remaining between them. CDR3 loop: CASSHERGRQPQHF. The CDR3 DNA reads TGTGCCAGCAGTCACGAAAGGGGTAGACAGCCCCAGCATTTT.

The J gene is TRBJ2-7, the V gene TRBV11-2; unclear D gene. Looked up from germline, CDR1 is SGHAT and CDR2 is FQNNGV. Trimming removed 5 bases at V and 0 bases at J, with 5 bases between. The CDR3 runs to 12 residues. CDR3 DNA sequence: TGTGCCAGCAGCCTAAGCTCCTACGAGCAGTACTTC. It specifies CASSLSSYEQYF.

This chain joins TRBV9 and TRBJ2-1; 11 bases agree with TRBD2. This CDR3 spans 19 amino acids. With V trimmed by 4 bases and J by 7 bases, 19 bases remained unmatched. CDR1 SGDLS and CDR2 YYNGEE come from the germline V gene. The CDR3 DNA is TGTGCCAGCAGCCCCAGGGGTAGCGGGAGGGCCGTTGGGTATAATGAGCAGTTCTTC. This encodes CASSPRGSGRAVGYNEQFF.

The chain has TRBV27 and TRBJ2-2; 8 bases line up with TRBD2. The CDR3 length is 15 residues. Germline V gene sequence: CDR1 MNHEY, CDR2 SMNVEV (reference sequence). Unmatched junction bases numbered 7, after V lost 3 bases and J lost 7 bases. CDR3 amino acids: CASSLVGGAGGELFF. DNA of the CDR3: TGTGCCAGCAGTTTGGTCGGGGGGGCTGGCGGGGAGCTGTTTTTT.

The CDR3 nucleotides read TGTGCCAGCAGTGAATCGGTTAGTGGGGAGACCCAGTACTTC. Amino acid sequence: CASSESVSGETQYF. The rearrangement joins TRBV6-1 to TRBJ2-5; unclear D gene. The CDR3 has 14 amino acids. The germline CDR1 and CDR2 sequences are MNHNS and SASEGT. Trimming took 2 bases from V and 5 from J, leaving 12 bases between them.